The 16 T cell receptor beta chains given below trace back to one sample, sequenced in a study of cytomegalovirus exposure and HLA in healthy donors (dated by TCRdb to about 2017). Library preparation employed the immunoSEQ multiplex PCR assay. For the multiplex PCR, a mixture combining 60 forward primers for TCR Vbeta segments and 13 reverse primers for TCR Jbeta segments was used. TCRdb obtained this table from immuneACCESS and retained in-frame rearrangements with V and J assigned. These tables miss some clones; where compared with another copy, unresolved V genes account for less than half of the shortfall, and the remainder is unexplained. Counted in this sample were some 45,000 clones; 72% of them appeared once. Together, the top ten hold about 6% of the sample. The material sequenced was PBMCs. These receptors all come from a man aged 25-45 years in good health and CMV-seronegative.

This clone is a singleton in its sample. The chain is built from TRBV4-1 and TRBJ2-4; D is uncertain. In germline, CDR1 is MGHRA, CDR2 YSYEKL. The CDR3 has 15 amino acids. V was clipped by 4 bases and J by 1 base, with 11 bases between them. This CDR3 reads CASSPGASAKNIQYF. The CDR3 DNA is TGCGCCAGCAGCCCCGGTGCTTCGGCCAAAAACATTCAGTACTTC.

The rearrangement joins TRBV15 to TRBJ2-7, with 9 positions matching TRBD2. The CDR3 length is 16 residues. V shed 1 base and J 2 bases; nucleotides not matched to a gene: 6. The germline V gene has CDR1 LNHNV and CDR2 YYDKDF (reference sequence). CDR3 region: CATSRVAGGGTYEQYF. CDR3 DNA sequence: TGTGCCACCAGCAGAGTGGCGGGAGGGGGCACCTACGAGCAGTACTTC.

The sample holds a few counts of this clone. The rearrangement joins TRBV6-6 to TRBJ1-2; 7 positions agree with TRBD1. CDR3 length: 14 residues. The J segment lost 4 bases and the V segment lost 7 bases, leaving 9 bases of the junction unmatched. Germline values: CDR1 MNHNY, CDR2 SVGAGI (reference sequence). The CDR3 is CASNIGQEAYGYTF. CDR3 DNA sequence: TGTGCCAGCAATATCGGACAGGAAGCCTATGGCTACACCTTC.

The genes are TRBV2 and TRBJ1-5; TRBD1 matches 8 bases. Trimming removed 7 bases from V and 5 bases from J; junction bases left unmatched: 10. Germline V gives CDR1 SNHLY, CDR2 FYNNEI. The CDR3 length is 15 residues. CDR3 loop: CASTRTGGFDQPQHF. In DNA, the CDR3 is TGTGCCAGCACTCGTACAGGGGGGTTTGATCAGCCCCAGCATTTT.

The rearrangement uses TRBV11-3 and TRBJ2-7; 13 bases agree with TRBD2. CDR1 and CDR2 from the germline V gene are SGHNT and YENEEA. The ends lost 5 bases at V and 3 bases at J; junction bases unmatched: 7. This CDR3 contains 16 residues. This CDR3 is CASSLSGTSGIYEQYF. In DNA, the CDR3 is TGTGCCAGCAGCCTGAGTGGGACTAGCGGGATCTACGAGCAGTACTTC.

For the CDR3, the DNA is TGTGCCAGCAGTGGAGATATCGGGAGGGCATATACGCAGTATTTT. This translates into CASSGDIGRAYTQYF. The chain couples TRBV25-1 to TRBJ2-3; 8 bases fit TRBD2. The CDR3 is made up of 15 amino acids. The germline gives CDR1 MGHDK, CDR2 SYGVNS. V was clipped by 4 bases and J by 7 bases; unmatched bases: 10.

V and J are TRBV6-5 and TRBJ2-2, with TRBD1 identical over 7 bases. The germline V gene encodes CDR1 MNHEY and CDR2 SVGAGI. V shed 4 bases, J shed 6 bases, and the junction held 11 bases outside the gene matches. This CDR3 has 16 residues. The CDR3 here is CASSSPGQLSSGELFF. The CDR3 DNA is TGTGCCAGCAGTTCGCCGGGACAGCTTTCATCCGGGGAGCTGTTTTTT.

The rearrangement joins TRBV5-1 to TRBJ2-2; 7 positions agree with TRBD2. Trimming cost V 2 bases and J 14 bases; bases outside gene matches: 9. The CDR3 is 13 amino acids. Germline-derived CDR1 and CDR2 are SGHRS and YFSETQ. CDR3: CASSLNNGRSLFF. The CDR3 region has the DNA TGCGCCAGCAGCTTAAATAACGGGAGGAGCCTGTTTTTT.

The rearrangement joins TRBV4-1 to TRBJ2-3, with D unresolved. This CDR3 is 13 amino acids long. Trimming took off 1 base at V and 6 bases at J, with 8 bases between the two ends. Germline V gives CDR1 MGHRA, CDR2 YSYEKL. Here the CDR3 reads CASSQVQADTQYF. The CDR3 DNA sequence: TGCGCCAGCAGCCAAGTTCAGGCGGATACGCAGTATTTT.

As DNA, the CDR3 is TGCGCCAGCAGTCTTACGGGGACGGGACTAGACACAGATACGCAGTATTTT. Its protein product is CASSLTGTGLDTDTQYF. The chain has TRBV10-1 and TRBJ2-3, with 8 bases that match TRBD2. CDR1 is WNHNN and CDR2 is SYGVQD in the germline V gene (reference sequence). CDR3 length: 17 residues. V trimming: 5 bases; J trimming: 2 bases; junction bases outside the gene matches: 12.

This clone turned up a few times. The gene calls are TRBV2 and TRBJ2-7, with a possible D match to TRBD2 (5 bases). Trimming left V 4 bases short and J 7 bases short, with 8 bases between. The CDR3 loop spans 11 amino acids. CDR1 is SNHLY and CDR2 is FYNNEI in the germline V gene. Here the CDR3 reads CASSARVEQYF. The CDR3 DNA reads as TGTGCCAGCAGTGCGAGGGTTGAGCAGTACTTC.

This rearrangement joins TRBV2 to TRBJ2-3; D is perhaps TRBD2 (5 bases). V lost 6 bases and J lost 5, with 12 bases in between. The CDR3 totals 13 residues. Germline V gene lookup returns CDR1 SNHLY and CDR2 FYNNEI. CDR3 nucleotide sequence: TGTGCCAGCAGCTCAGAGCGGCTAGATACGCAGTATTTT. It codes for CASSSERLDTQYF.

This clone was seen just once. CDR3 protein: CASSESGRAYEQYF. DNA of the CDR3: TGCGCCAGCAGTGAAAGCGGGAGGGCTTACGAGCAGTACTTC. The rearrangement uses TRBV10-1 and TRBJ2-7; 10 bases map to TRBD2. The CDR3 runs to 14 residues. Per germline, CDR1 WNHNN and CDR2 SYGVQD (reference sequence). With 3 bases clipped from V and 4 bases from J, the junction kept 3 bases outside the gene matches.

The V call is TRBV6-1, the J call TRBJ2-7, with TRBD2 as a possible D gene (5 bases). Trimming left V 5 bases short and J 1 base short, with 9 bases between. The germline gives CDR1 MNHNS, CDR2 SASEGT. The CDR3 covers 13 residues. The CDR3 nucleotides read TGTGCCAGCAGTTTGGGCGGGTCCTACGAGCAGTACTTC. Amino acids: CASSLGGSYEQYF.

V and J are TRBV2 and TRBJ2-5; D call uncertain. This CDR3 is built from 13 residues. Germline V gives CDR1 SNHLY, CDR2 FYNNEI. Trimming pared 4 bases from V and 0 bases from J, leaving 6 bases between. CDR3 amino acids: CASSGSHQETQYF. The DNA of the CDR3 is TGTGCCAGCAGTGGTTCTCACCAAGAGACCCAGTACTTC.

This chain connects TRBV14 to TRBJ2-3, with 7 bases that match TRBD2. J lost 2 bases, V lost 9 bases, and 8 bases had no gene match. There are 14 residues in the CDR3. The V gene's germline CDR1 is SGHDN and CDR2 FVKESK. In nucleotides, the CDR3 is TGTGCCAGTGGGAGGGGATCCCCCACAGATACGCAGTATTTT. Translating it yields CASGRGSPTDTQYF. Filled out from reference TRBV14 and TRBJ2-3, the complete variable domain reads EAGVTQFPSHSVIEKGQTVTLRCDPISGHDNLYWYRRVMGKEIKFLLHFVKESKQDESGMPNNRFLAERTGGTYSTLKVQPAELEDSGVYFCASGRGSPTDTQYFGPGTRLTVL.